The 21 T cell receptor beta chains in this list originate from one sample, sequenced in a study of CD8 T cells in ankylosing spondylitis. Via MiXCR, TCRdb re-called the 5' RACE reads, giving one row per CDR3 protein. The repertoire holds roughly 150,000 distinct CDR3 sequences, around a third seen once, with 5.5% to 7.5% in the top ten. Sequencing was done on a sample of synovial fluid, either unsorted or a sorted T cell fraction (not recorded which). These receptors all stem from a male donor with ankylosing spondylitis.

This clonotype was recorded many times. This sequence joins TRBV12-3 or TRBV12-4 and TRBJ2-2, with 7 positions matching TRBD1. The CDR3 consists of 14 residues. Trimming at V came to 6 bases and at J to 6 bases, leaving 7 bases not matched to a gene. The CDR3 protein is CASRGDRVAGELFF. CDR3 in DNA: TGTGCCAGCAGGGGGGACAGAGTGGCCGGGGAGCTGTTTTTT.

The rearrangement joins TRBV6-1 to TRBJ1-2; the D is unclear. This CDR3 is 14 amino acids long. Germline CDR1 and CDR2: MNHNS and SASEGT. Trimming took off 4 bases at V and 2 bases at J, with 11 bases between the two ends. The CDR3, as DNA: TGTGCCAGCAGTGTAGGACTCCAGAACTATGGCTACACCTTC. The encoded protein is CASSVGLQNYGYTF.

This chain links TRBV20-1 with TRBJ2-5; D may be TRBD2 (5 bases). The V end lost 0 bases, the J end lost 4 bases, and 9 bases lay between the germline ends. The CDR3 has 13 amino acids. Looked up from germline, CDR1 is DFQATT and CDR2 is SNEGSKA (reference sequence). The CDR3 sequence is CSARDSAGETQYF. DNA for the CDR3: TGCAGTGCTAGAGATTCGGCGGGAGAGACCCAGTACTTC.

V and J are TRBV6-1 and TRBJ1-6, with 7 positions matching TRBD1. Germline V gene data show CDR1 as MNHNS and CDR2 as SASEGT. V was clipped by 6 bases and J by 6 bases; unmatched bases: 5. The CDR3 is made up of 14 amino acids. CDR3 protein: CASRDRQGNSPLHF. The CDR3 DNA sequence: TGTGCCAGCAGGGACCGACAGGGTAATTCACCCCTCCACTTT.

This chain connects TRBV12-3 or TRBV12-4 to TRBJ2-3, with TRBD2 matching over 8 bases. The CDR3 consists of 14 residues. The trim removed 7 bases at V and 0 bases at J, leaving 3 bases unmatched. CDR3 amino acids: CASTLAGSTDTQYF. In DNA form, the CDR3 reads TGTGCCAGCACCTTAGCGGGGAGCACAGATACGCAGTATTTT.

The CDR3 bases are TGCAGTGCTAGCATCGGACAGGGGGCGCGGGACATTCAGTACTTC. Translated, it gives CSASIGQGARDIQYF. The chain employs TRBV20-1 and TRBJ2-4; 11 bases agree with TRBD1. Looked up from germline, CDR1 is DFQATT and CDR2 is SNEGSKA (reference sequence). J was trimmed by 8 bases and V by 3 bases; bases with no gene match: 9. CDR3 length: 15 residues.

This clonotype has ten or more counts. The genes are TRBV11-2 and TRBJ2-5; a weak D match, TRBD1 (6 bases). CDR1 is SGHAT, CDR2 FQNNGV, per germline. The CDR3 runs 14 residues. V lost 4 bases and J lost 1, with 10 bases in between. CDR3 sequence (DNA): TGTGCCAGCAGCTCCCAGGGGAGCCAAGAGACCCAGTACTTC. Its protein is CASSSQGSQETQYF.

The table lists this clonotype with a few counts. J is TRBJ1-2 and V is TRBV2; D is possibly TRBD1 (6 bases). With 5 bases removed from V and 4 bases from J, the gap between germline ends came to 8 bases. The length of the CDR3 is 12 residues. The V gene's germline CDR1 is SNHLY and CDR2 FYNNEI. CDR3 loop: CASSTTGYGYTF. The CDR3 DNA reads as TGTGCCAGCAGTACGACAGGCTATGGCTACACCTTC.

Remarks on this clonotype: An end of the junction differs from the germline gene, which may be a read error. The chain combines TRBV20-1 with TRBJ2-1, with 8 bases matching TRBD1. Germline V lookup: CDR1 DFQATT, CDR2 SNEGSKA (reference sequence). CDR3 size: 15 residues. The CDR3 is CCASPQGAQYNAQFF. CDR3 coding DNA: TGCTGTGCTAGCCCGCAGGGGGCGCAATACAATGCGCAGTTCTTC.

The chain uses TRBV2 and TRBJ2-1; TRBD2 matches at 7 bases. This CDR3 contains 17 residues. Germline CDR1 SNHLY, CDR2 FYNNEI. V trimming: 5 bases; J trimming: 2 bases; junction bases outside the gene matches: 12. CDR3 nucleotides: TGTGCCAGCAGTCGTACTACCGGGGGGACTACCTACAATGAGCAGTTCTTC. Amino acids: CASSRTTGGTTYNEQFF. Looking up the rest from reference TRBV2 and TRBJ2-1 gives the full variable domain: EPEVTQTPSHQVTQMGQEVILRCVPISNHLYFYWYRQILGQKVEFLVSFYNNEISEKSEIFDDQFSVERPDGSNFTLKIRSTKLEDSAMYFCASSRTTGGTTYNEQFFGPGTRLTVL.

This clonotype was seen at least ten times. The rearrangement joins TRBV7-2 to TRBJ2-1; 14 bases are shared with TRBD2. This CDR3 comprises 16 residues. The junction had 11 bases not matched to a gene; V was cut back by 5 bases and J by 11 bases. Germline CDR1 reads SGHTA; CDR2 reads FQGNSA. This chain's CDR3 is CASSITGTSGSEKQFF. The CDR3 DNA sequence: TGTGCCAGCAGCATAACAGGGACTAGCGGGAGCGAGAAGCAGTTCTTC.

The rearrangement uses TRBV27 and TRBJ1-3, with 7 bases lining up with TRBD1. V shed 6 bases, J shed 1 base, and the junction held 3 bases outside the gene matches. The CDR3 spans 14 residues. The V gene's germline CDR1 is MNHEY and CDR2 SMNVEV (reference sequence). The CDR3 DNA reads TGTGCCAGCAGCTCCAGGGGGTCTGGAAACACCATATATTTT. Protein: CASSSRGSGNTIYF.

This clonotype was observed a handful of times. This sequence joins TRBV29-1 and TRBJ2-1, with 11 nucleotides matching TRBD1. With 3 bases clipped from V and 5 bases from J, the junction kept 3 bases outside the gene matches. The CDR3 sequence is 14 residues long. The germline CDR1 and CDR2 sequences are SQVTM and ANQGSEA. Written as DNA, the CDR3 is TGCAGCGTTGAGGACAGGGGGCCCCACAATGAGCAGTTCTTC. Protein: CSVEDRGPHNEQFF.

The rearrangement uses TRBV3-1 and TRBJ2-5; the D is unclear. V was pared by 7 bases and J by 4 bases, with 7 bases between. Germline V gives CDR1 LGHDT, CDR2 YNNKEL (reference sequence). This CDR3 comprises 11 residues. CDR3 nucleotide sequence: TGTGCCAGCACCAGCAGAGAGACCCAGTACTTC. Translated: CASTSRETQYF.

The gene calls are TRBV29-1 and TRBJ2-5, with D unclear. The germline gives CDR1 SQVTM, CDR2 ANQGSEA. Trimming cost V 5 bases and J 5 bases, with 9 bases left between them. The length of the CDR3 is 11 residues. The CDR3: CSVLGWETQYF. The CDR3 DNA is TGCAGCGTTCTAGGATGGGAGACCCAGTACTTC.

Points on this clonotype: The CDR3 does not end in the conserved phenylalanine or tryptophan, so this is likely a read error. The DNA is left out, because the CDR3 cannot be placed on it with certainty; the CDR3 is given as TCRdb lists it. The V and J genes are TRBV2 and TRBJ2-7; the table calls TRBD1, which could not be checked here. The CDR3 is 9 amino acids in total, end residues counted. Germline V CDR1 and CDR2: SNHLY, FYNNEI. This chain's CDR3 is CASRGARNI.

A few counts support this clonotype. The chain is built from TRBV20-1 and TRBJ1-6; D unclear. V was clipped by 3 bases and J by 2 bases, with 8 bases between them. Germline V gene lookup returns CDR1 DFQATT and CDR2 SNEGSKA (reference sequence). The CDR3 is made up of 14 amino acids. CDR3 nucleotide sequence: TGCAGTGCTAGTCCGACGGCCTATAATTCACCCCTCCACTTT. Its translation is CSASPTAYNSPLHF.

This chain joins TRBV10-3 and TRBJ2-7; unclear D gene. This CDR3 has 14 amino acids. Germline V lookup: CDR1 ENHRY, CDR2 SYGVKD. The V end lost 7 bases, the J end lost 0 bases, and 13 bases lay between the germline ends. The CDR3 nucleotides read TGTGCCATCAAGGAAGGTCCGAGCTCCTACGAGCAGTACTTC. It is translated as CAIKEGPSSYEQYF.

This sequence joins TRBV20-1 and TRBJ1-2; D not certain. The germline V gene has CDR1 DFQATT and CDR2 SNEGSKA (reference sequence). The V gene lost 1 base and the J gene lost 6 bases, with 15 bases spanning the gap. This CDR3 comprises 14 residues. The CDR3 here is CSARGVTQSNGYTF. The CDR3 DNA is TGCAGTGCTAGAGGTGTGACGCAGAGTAATGGCTACACCTTC.

This chain joins TRBV5-1 and TRBJ1-2, with 10 positions matching TRBD1. This CDR3 has 15 residues. Germline V gene data show CDR1 as SGHRS and CDR2 as YFSETQ. The V segment lost 4 bases and the J segment 7 bases; nucleotides outside the gene matches: 10. The CDR3 loop reads CASSTGQGEGGGYTF. In DNA, the CDR3 is TGCGCCAGCAGCACCGGACAGGGGGAAGGGGGTGGCTACACCTTC.

In this sample, this clonotype turned up a few times. The V gene is TRBV28, the J gene TRBJ1-5, with 8 bases aligning to TRBD1. The V and J ends lost 4 bases and 4 bases, in that order; junction bases with no gene match: 6. Germline CDR1 reads MDHEN; CDR2 reads SYDVKM. This CDR3 is 15 amino acids long. The CDR3 reads CASSYSGGLNQPQHF. CDR3 sequence (DNA): TGTGCCAGCAGTTACTCAGGGGGCCTTAATCAGCCCCAGCATTTT.